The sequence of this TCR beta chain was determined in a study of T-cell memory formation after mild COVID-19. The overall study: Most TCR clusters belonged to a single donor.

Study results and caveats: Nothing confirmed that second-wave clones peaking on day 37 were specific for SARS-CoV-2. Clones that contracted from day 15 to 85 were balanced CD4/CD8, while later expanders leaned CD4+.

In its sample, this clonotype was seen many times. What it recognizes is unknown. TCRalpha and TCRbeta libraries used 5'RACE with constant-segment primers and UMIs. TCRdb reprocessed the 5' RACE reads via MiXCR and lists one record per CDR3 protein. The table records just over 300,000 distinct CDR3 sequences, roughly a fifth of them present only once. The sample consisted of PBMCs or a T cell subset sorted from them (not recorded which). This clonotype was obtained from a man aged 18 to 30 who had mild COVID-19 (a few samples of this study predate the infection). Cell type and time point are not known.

CDR3 residues: CASSPSGQGPYNEQFF. CDR3 bases: TGCGCCAGCAGCCCCTCCGGACAGGGGCCTTACAATGAGCAGTTCTTC. The rearrangement uses TRBV4-3 and TRBJ2-1; TRBD1 aligns across 9 bases. This CDR3 region has 16 residues. Germline lookup yields CDR1 LGHNA and CDR2 YSLEER. V lost 4 bases to trimming and J lost 4 bases; unmatched junction nucleotides: 8.